Included here is one TCR beta chain sequence, with context. What it binds is unknown. 60 Vbeta and 13 Jbeta primers were used in PCR. TCRdb's copy holds only in-frame clones and misses some; the assay was immunoSEQ multiplex PCR. The sample carries 150,000 to 200,000 clones, around 80% recorded once. The V gene's germline CDR1 is SSHAT and CDR2 FNYEAQ (reference sequence). V was clipped by 5 bases and J by 1 base, with 8 bases between them. This CDR3 region has 14 residues. This sample stems from a study of cytomegalovirus exposure and HLA in healthy donors. General study findings and limits: A list of 150 or so TCR beta chains associated with cytomegalovirus was given. Looking again later, the authors saw that most CMV-associated TCR beta chains seemed HLA-restricted. The authors considered a cluster of highly shared sequence variants likely to be a sequencing artifact.

The sequenced material came from PBMCs. The chain joins TRBV7-7 to TRBJ2-2; no clear D. This TCR derives from a male donor in good health and CMV-seronegative. The CDR3 sequence: CASSRSGNTGELFF. Written as DNA, the CDR3 is TGTGCCAGCAGCAGATCAGGGAACACCGGGGAGCTGTTTTTT.